The 12 T cell receptor beta chains in this list originate from one sample, sequenced in a study of shared clonotypes between healthy human individuals (dated by TCRdb to about 2020). The library was produced with the immunoSEQ multiplex PCR assay. The immuneACCESS repertoire file appears here via TCRdb, limited to in-frame rearrangements. These files lack a portion of the clones; in checked studies, under half of the deficit traces to unresolved V genes, and the cause of the others is not known. This sample has about 2.4 million clones in its table, and approximately 94% of those were observed once. The top ten hold around 0.15% of the sample. Sample: naive CD4+ T cells sorted from blood. The cell subset or site label, as the study defines it: CD45RA+ positively selected. Receptors were obtained from a man aged 18 to 30 in good health.

The chain links TRBV5-1 to TRBJ2-7; D remains ambiguous. Germline V gives CDR1 SGHRS, CDR2 YFSETQ. Deletions cut 8 bases from V and 0 bases from J, with 12 bases between. The CDR3 runs to 13 residues. CDR3 nucleotides: TGCGCCAGTAGGAAGGTTGGCTCCTACGAGCAGTACTTC. Its translation is CASRKVGSYEQYF.

This chain uses TRBV7-9 with TRBJ2-5; TRBD2 agrees at 11 bases. The CDR3 covers 15 residues. CDR1 and CDR2 from the germline V gene are SEHNR and FQNEAQ (reference sequence). Unmatched junction bases numbered 5, after V lost 6 bases and J lost 2 bases. DNA of the CDR3: TGTGCCAGCAGTCCTAGCGGGGGGTTGCAAGAGACCCAGTACTTC. Residues: CASSPSGGLQETQYF.

This chain joins TRBV2 and TRBJ2-5, with D unclear. Trimming removed 4 bases at V and 5 bases at J, with 11 bases between. This CDR3 is 13 amino acids long. The germline V gene encodes CDR1 SNHLY and CDR2 FYNNEI. CDR3 bases: TGTGCCAGCAGTGCCTCAGTGAGGGAGACCCAGTACTTC. Its translation is CASSASVRETQYF.

The V gene is TRBV7-9, the J gene TRBJ2-1, with D uncertain. This CDR3 is 11 amino acids long. V was trimmed by 3 bases and J by 6 bases, leaving 3 bases between them. Germline V gives CDR1 SEHNR, CDR2 FQNEAQ (reference sequence). The chain's CDR3 is CASSFSNEQFF. The CDR3 bases are TGTGCCAGCAGCTTCAGCAATGAGCAGTTCTTC.

Of note for this clone: At one boundary the junction diverges from the germline segment, which might be a read error. The chain couples TRBV7-7 to TRBJ2-3, with unresolved D. The CDR3 loop spans 14 amino acids. In germline, CDR1 is SSHAT, CDR2 FNYEAQ (reference sequence). CDR3 amino acids: CASTPIFGSDTQYF. DNA of the CDR3: TGTGCTAGCACCCCAATATTCGGGTCAGATACGCAGTATTTT. The entire variable domain, with the rest obtained from reference TRBV7-7 and TRBJ2-3, is as follows: GAGVSQSPRYKVTKRGQDVTLRCDPISSHATLYWYQQALGQGPEFLTYFNYEAQPDKSGLPSDRFSAERPEGSISTLTIQRTEQRDSAMYRCASTPIFGSDTQYFGPGTRLTVL.

The chain recombines TRBV9 with TRBJ2-7; the D gene is possibly TRBD1 (6 bases). The V end lost 0 bases, the J end lost 4 bases, and 8 bases lay between the germline ends. Per the germline V gene, CDR1 is SGDLS and CDR2 is YYNGEE. The CDR3 totals 13 residues. The CDR3 loop reads CASSVGGQYEQYF. The CDR3 DNA is TGTGCCAGCAGCGTAGGAGGACAGTACGAGCAGTACTTC.

The V and J genes are TRBV10-3 and TRBJ1-2, with D tentatively TRBD1 (5 bases). V was trimmed by 10 bases and J by 6 bases, leaving 18 bases between them. Germline V gene sequence: CDR1 ENHRY, CDR2 SYGVKD. This CDR3 is 13 amino acids long. The CDR3 nucleotides are TGTGCCACCCGGCGGGGGGAGGACCATGGCTACACCTTC. Its protein is CATRRGEDHGYTF.

This clone was counted once. The chain carries TRBV5-4 and TRBJ2-1, with D possibly TRBD2 on 6 matching bases. The CDR3 has 16 residues. Germline assignment: CDR1 SGHNT and CDR2 YYREEE (reference sequence). Trimming cost V 3 bases and J 6 bases, with 19 bases left between them. CDR3 sequence: CASSSGVFVTSNEQFF. CDR3 DNA: TGTGCCAGCAGCTCGGGGGTTTTCGTGACTAGCAATGAGCAGTTCTTC.

Only a few counts were recorded for this clone. Other DNA sequences in the same sample also yield this CDR3. V is TRBV18 and J is TRBJ2-7; TRBD1 agrees at 7 bases. There are 14 residues in the CDR3. Germline loops: CDR1 KGHSH, CDR2 LQKENI. The ends lost 2 bases at V and 3 bases at J; junction bases unmatched: 4. The CDR3 DNA sequence: TGTGCCAGCTCACCATACAGGGGTAACTACGAGCAGTACTTC. It translates to CASSPYRGNYEQYF.

The CDR3 sequence: CASSLGNRVGTEAFF. The CDR3, as DNA: TGTGCCAGCAGCTTGGGGAACAGGGTCGGAACTGAAGCTTTCTTT. The chain employs TRBV5-6 and TRBJ1-1, with D perhaps TRBD1 (6 bases). This CDR3 region has 15 residues. The germline CDR1 and CDR2 sequences are SGHDT and YYEEEE. Trimming stripped 0 bases from V and 5 bases from J, with 14 bases between.

The chain employs TRBV5-6 and TRBJ1-2; weak D call: TRBD1 (5 bases). The V gene lost 4 bases and the J gene lost 4 bases, with 14 bases spanning the gap. CDR1 and CDR2 (germline): SGHDT, YYEEEE. The CDR3 loop spans 14 amino acids. CDR3 residues: CASSPVGAVYGYTF. Written as DNA, the CDR3 is TGTGCCAGCAGCCCCGTAGGGGCGGTCTATGGCTACACCTTC.

V is TRBV6-4 and J is TRBJ2-2; maybe TRBD2 (6 bases). CDR3 length: 16 residues. Per germline, CDR1 MRHNA and CDR2 SNTAGT. Trimming removed 2 bases from V and 0 bases from J, with 10 bases in between. The CDR3 reads CASSDLGGPNTGELFF. The CDR3 DNA reads as TGTGCCAGCAGTGACCTCGGGGGACCGAACACCGGGGAGCTGTTTTTT.